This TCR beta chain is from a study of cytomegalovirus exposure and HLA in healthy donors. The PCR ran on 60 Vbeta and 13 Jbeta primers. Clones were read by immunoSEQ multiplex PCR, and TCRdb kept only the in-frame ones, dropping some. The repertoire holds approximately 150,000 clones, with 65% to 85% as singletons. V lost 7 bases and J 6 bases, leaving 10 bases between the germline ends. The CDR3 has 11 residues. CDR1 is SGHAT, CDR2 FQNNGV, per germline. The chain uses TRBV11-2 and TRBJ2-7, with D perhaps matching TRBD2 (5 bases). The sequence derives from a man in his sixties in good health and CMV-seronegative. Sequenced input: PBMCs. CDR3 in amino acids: CASTAAGEQYF. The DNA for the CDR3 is TGTGCCAGCACCGCCGCGGGCGAGCAGTACTTC.